This TCR beta chain was sequenced for a study of naive and memory T cell subsets. General observations from the study: TCR counts from RNA may reflect activation-linked expression changes. TCR abundance followed a power law differing between naive and memory subsets. In CD4 and CD8 cells, diversity dropped from naive through EMRA.

The beta constant-region primer was an equimolar mix of two oligonucleotides covering TRBC1 and TRBC2. From the UMI-ligation and nested PCR reads, TCRdb called clonotypes with MiXCR, one entry per CDR3 protein. The data hold roughly 98,000 distinct CDR3 sequences, with 7% observed a single time. Germline CDR1 DFQATT, CDR2 SNEGSKA (reference sequence). This CDR3 spans 13 amino acids. V lost 5 bases, J lost 4 bases, and 6 bases stayed unmatched. Sequential positive selection took CD4 T cells first, then CD8 T cells. At least ten counts were recorded for this clonotype. Its antigen is undetermined. The receptor was derived from a human donor in good health. The sequenced material came from central memory CD4+ T cells from blood. The rearrangement joins TRBV20-1 to TRBJ2-3; 7 nucleotides align to TRBD2. The CDR3 region has the DNA TGCAGTGCTCTTCTTGGACTAGCAGATACGCAGTATTTT. It encodes CSALLGLADTQYF.